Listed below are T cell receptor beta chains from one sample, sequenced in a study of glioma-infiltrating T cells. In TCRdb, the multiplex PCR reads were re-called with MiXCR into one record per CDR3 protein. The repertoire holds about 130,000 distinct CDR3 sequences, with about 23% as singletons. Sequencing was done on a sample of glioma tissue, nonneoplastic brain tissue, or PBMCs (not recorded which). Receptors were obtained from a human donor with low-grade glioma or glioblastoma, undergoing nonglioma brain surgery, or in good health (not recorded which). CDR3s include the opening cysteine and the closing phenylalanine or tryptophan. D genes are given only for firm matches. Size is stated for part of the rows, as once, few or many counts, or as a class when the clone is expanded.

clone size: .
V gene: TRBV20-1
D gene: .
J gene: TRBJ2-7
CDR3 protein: CSVRGLEEPYEQYF
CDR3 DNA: TGCAGTGTTAGAGGGCTAGAGGAGCCCTACGAGCAGTACTTC

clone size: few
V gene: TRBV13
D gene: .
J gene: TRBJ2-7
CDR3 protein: CASSARTDLYEQYF
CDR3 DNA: TGTGCCAGCAGCGCTCGGACTGACCTCTACGAGCAGTACTTC

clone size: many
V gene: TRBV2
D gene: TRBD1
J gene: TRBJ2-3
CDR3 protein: CASSPGQGLDTQYF
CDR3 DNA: TGTGCCAGCAGTCCGGGACAGGGATTAGATACGCAGTATTTT

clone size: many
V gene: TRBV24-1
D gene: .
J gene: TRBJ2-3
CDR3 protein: CATSDPISDTQYF
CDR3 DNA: TGTGCCACCAGTGACCCTATATCAGATACGCAGTATTTT

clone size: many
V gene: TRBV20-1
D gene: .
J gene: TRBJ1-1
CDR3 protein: CSANVYTEAFF
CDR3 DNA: TGCAGTGCTAATGTCTACACTGAAGCTTTCTTT

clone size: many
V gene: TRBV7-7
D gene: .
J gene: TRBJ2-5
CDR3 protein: CASSLALIETQYF
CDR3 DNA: TGTGCCAGCAGCTTAGCCCTGATAGAGACCCAGTACTTC

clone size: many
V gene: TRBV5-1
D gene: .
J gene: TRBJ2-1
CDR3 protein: CASSFLGAVEQFF
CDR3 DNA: TGCGCCAGCAGCTTCTTGGGGGCGGTTGAGCAGTTCTTC

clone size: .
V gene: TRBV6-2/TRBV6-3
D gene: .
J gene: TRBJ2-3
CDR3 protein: CASSSQTVGTKYF
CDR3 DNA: TGTGCCAGCAGTTCCCAGACCGTCGGTACAAAGTATTTT

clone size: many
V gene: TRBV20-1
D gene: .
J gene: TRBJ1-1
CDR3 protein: CSARDQGTLHSGLNTEAFF
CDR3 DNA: TGCAGTGCTAGAGACCAGGGGACTCTACATTCAGGCTTGAACACTGAAGCTTTCTTT

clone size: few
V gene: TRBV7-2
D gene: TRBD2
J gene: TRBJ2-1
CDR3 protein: CASSATSGPYNEQFF
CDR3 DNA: TGTGCCAGCAGCGCCACTAGCGGTCCGTACAATGAGCAGTTCTTC

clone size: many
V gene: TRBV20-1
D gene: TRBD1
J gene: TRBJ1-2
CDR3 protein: CSADRTGNCGYTF
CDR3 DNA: TGCAGTGCAGATAGGACAGGGAACTGTGGCTACACCTTC

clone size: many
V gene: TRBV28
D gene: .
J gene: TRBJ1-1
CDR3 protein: CASSYVHIGRTEAFF
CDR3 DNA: TGTGCCAGCAGTTATGTTCACATCGGCAGAACTGAAGCTTTCTTT

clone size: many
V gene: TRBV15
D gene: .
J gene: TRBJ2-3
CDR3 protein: CATSRDRAREDTQYF
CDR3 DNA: TGTGCCACCAGCAGAGATCGGGCCCGGGAAGATACGCAGTATTTT

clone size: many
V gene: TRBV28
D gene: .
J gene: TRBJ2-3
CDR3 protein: CASSTGLPGGGTDTQYF
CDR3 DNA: TGTGCCAGCAGTACCGGACTACCCGGCGGTGGCACAGATACGCAGTATTTT

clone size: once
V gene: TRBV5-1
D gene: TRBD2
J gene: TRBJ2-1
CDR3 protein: CASSWCSGRQNEQFF
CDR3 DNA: TGCGCCAGCAGCTGGTGTAGCGGGAGGCAGAATGAGCAGTTCTTC

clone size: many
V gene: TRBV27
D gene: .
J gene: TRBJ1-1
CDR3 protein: CASSFGENTEAFF
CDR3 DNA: TGTGCCAGCAGTTTTGGGGAGAACACTGAAGCTTTCTTT

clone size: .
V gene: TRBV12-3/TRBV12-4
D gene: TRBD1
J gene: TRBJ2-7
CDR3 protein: CASSLSGGVREQYF
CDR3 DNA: TGTGCCAGCAGTTTATCAGGGGGAGTACGGGAGCAGTACTTC

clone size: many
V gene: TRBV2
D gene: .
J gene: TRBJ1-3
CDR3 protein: CASSERGGLSGNTIYF
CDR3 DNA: TGTGCCAGCAGTGAAAGAGGGGGACTCTCTGGAAACACCATATATTTT

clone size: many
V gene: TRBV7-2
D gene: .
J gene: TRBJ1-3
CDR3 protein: CASSPTNSGNTIYF
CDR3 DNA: TGTGCCAGCAGCCCAACTAACTCTGGAAACACCATATATTTT

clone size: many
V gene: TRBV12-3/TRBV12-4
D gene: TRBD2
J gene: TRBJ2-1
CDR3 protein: CASSSSLGTSGRARYNEQFF
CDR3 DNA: TGTGCCAGCAGTTCGTCCTTAGGGACTAGCGGGAGGGCCCGGTACAATGAGCAGTTCTTC

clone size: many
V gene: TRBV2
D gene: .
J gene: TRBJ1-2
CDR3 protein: CASSERQGNNYGYTF
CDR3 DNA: TGTGCCAGCAGTGAACGTCAGGGTAATAACTATGGCTACACCTTC

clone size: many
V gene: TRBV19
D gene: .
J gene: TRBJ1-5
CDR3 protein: CASSIDPYPGQPQHF
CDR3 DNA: TGTGCCAGTAGTATAGATCCCTATCCCGGACAGCCCCAGCATTTT

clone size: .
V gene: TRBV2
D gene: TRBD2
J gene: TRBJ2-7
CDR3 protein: CASSEVAGGLAGGYEQYF
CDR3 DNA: TGTGCCAGCAGTGAAGTTGCAGGGGGACTAGCGGGAGGCTACGAGCAGTACTTC

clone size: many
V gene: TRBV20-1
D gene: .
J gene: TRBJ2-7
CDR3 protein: CSARDGGVDYEQYF
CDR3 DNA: TGCAGTGCTAGAGATGGAGGGGTAGACTACGAGCAGTACTTC

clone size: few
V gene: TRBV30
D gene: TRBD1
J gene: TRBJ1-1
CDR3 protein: CAWRDKGARHTEAFF
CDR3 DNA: TGTGCCTGGAGGGACAAGGGGGCGCGCCACACTGAAGCTTTCTTT

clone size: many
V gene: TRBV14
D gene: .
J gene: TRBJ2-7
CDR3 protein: CASSHAGSYEQYF
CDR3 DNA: TGTGCCAGCAGCCATGCGGGGAGTTACGAGCAGTACTTC

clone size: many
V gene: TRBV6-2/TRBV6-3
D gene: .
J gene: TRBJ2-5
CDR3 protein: CASSYLLIGETQYF
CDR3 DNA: TGTGCCAGCAGTTACCTCCTAATTGGAGAGACCCAGTACTTC

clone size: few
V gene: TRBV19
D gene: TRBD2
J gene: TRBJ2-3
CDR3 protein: CASSPQARLAGRPGTQYF
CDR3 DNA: TGTGCCAGTAGTCCCCAGGCGAGACTAGCGGGAAGGCCGGGTACGCAGTATTTT

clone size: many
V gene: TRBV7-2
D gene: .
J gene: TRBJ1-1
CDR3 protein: CASSLGYGRTLNTEAFF
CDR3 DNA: TGTGCCAGCAGCCTAGGGTACGGGCGGACATTGAACACTGAAGCTTTCTTT

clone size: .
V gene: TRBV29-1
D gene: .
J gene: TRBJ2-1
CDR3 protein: CSVEGGPYNEQFF
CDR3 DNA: TGCAGCGTTGAAGGAGGCCCCTACAATGAGCAGTTCTTC

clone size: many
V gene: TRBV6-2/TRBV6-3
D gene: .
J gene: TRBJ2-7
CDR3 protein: CASSYLQGVDEQYF
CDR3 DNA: TGTGCCAGCAGTTACTTACAGGGCGTCGACGAGCAGTACTTC